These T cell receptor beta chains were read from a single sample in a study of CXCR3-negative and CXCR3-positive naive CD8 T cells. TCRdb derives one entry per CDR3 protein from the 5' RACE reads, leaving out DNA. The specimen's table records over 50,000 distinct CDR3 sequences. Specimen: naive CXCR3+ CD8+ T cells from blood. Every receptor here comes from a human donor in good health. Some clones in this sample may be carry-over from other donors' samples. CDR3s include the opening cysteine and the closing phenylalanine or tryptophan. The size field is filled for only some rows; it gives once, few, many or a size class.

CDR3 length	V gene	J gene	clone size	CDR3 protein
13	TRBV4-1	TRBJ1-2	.	CASSQDSGFGYTF
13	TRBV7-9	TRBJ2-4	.	CASSPLNSAEQYF
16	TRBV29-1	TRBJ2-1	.	CSVEDPGRSSYNEQFF
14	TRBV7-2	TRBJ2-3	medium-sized	CASSLDSFSGTQYF
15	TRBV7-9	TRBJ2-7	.	CASRPGTDYSYEQYF
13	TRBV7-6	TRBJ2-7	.	CASSYMTGGEQYF
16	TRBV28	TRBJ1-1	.	CASSIKQGFMNTEAFF
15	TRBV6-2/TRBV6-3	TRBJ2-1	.	CASSYSGGHYNEQFF
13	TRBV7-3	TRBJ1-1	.	CASSLIREDEAFF
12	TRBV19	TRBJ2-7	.	CATRTDSYEQYF
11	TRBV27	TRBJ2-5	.	CASSVGETQYF
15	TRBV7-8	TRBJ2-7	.	CASSFPTGDTYEQYF